The rows below give T cell receptor beta chains drawn from one sample of a study of T cells after yellow fever vaccination. TCRdb recomputed calls from the 5' RACE reads with MiXCR, one row per CDR3 protein. The sample contains around 360,000 distinct CDR3 sequences, 11% of which appear only once. The sample here was PBMCs, taken on the day of the first yellow fever vaccination. Receptor source: a young man who received the YFV17D yellow fever vaccine. Both conserved end residues are part of each CDR3. D genes are given only for firm matches. The size field is filled for only some rows; it gives once, few, many or a size class.

j_call d_call v_call clone_size cdr3_nt cdr3_aa
TRBJ1-4 - TRBV21-1 few TGTGCCAGCAGCATTACGTCGATCAGGGGGTCGGATGAAAAACTGTTTTTT CASSITSIRGSDEKLFF
TRBJ2-2 - TRBV12-3/TRBV12-4 few TGTGCCAGCAGCAACGCCAAGGGATTGAACACCGGGGAGCTGTTTTTT CASSNAKGLNTGELFF
TRBJ1-1 - TRBV10-1 few TGCGCCAGCTCGGGACATCAGAACACTGAAGCTTTCTTT CASSGHQNTEAFF
TRBJ2-3 - TRBV4-3 few TGCGCCAGCAGCCAACAGGGGAGTATGGCAGATACGCAGTATTTT CASSQQGSMADTQYF
TRBJ2-3 TRBD2 TRBV3-1 - TGTGCCAGCAGCCAAGAGGCAGCGGGGGGACGAGATACGCAGTATTTT CASSQEAAGGRDTQYF
TRBJ2-3 TRBD2 TRBV2 few TGTGCCAGCAGCCCCGGGACTAGCGGGGGGGCCTGGGGAGATACGCAGTATTTT CASSPGTSGGAWGDTQYF
TRBJ1-5 - TRBV6-5 few TGTGCCAGCAGTTCCAATTCCCGCAATCAGCCCCAGCATTTT CASSSNSRNQPQHF
TRBJ2-3 TRBD2 TRBV6-2/TRBV6-3 few TGTGCCAGCCGAGGGACTAGCACCCCAGATACGCAGTATTTT CASRGTSTPDTQYF
TRBJ1-1 - TRBV7-2 - TGTGCCAGCAGCTCTCAGTTAAACACTGAAGCTTTCTTT CASSSQLNTEAFF
TRBJ2-7 - TRBV29-1 - TGCAGCGCCTCCAGGGTCGACGAGCAGTACTTC CSASRVDEQYF
TRBJ1-2 TRBD1 TRBV19 - TGTGCCAGTAGAAGAGGGACAGGCGACTATGGCTACACCTTC CASRRGTGDYGYTF
TRBJ1-2 - TRBV6-1 many TGTGCCAGCAGTTTACCCAACTATGGCTACACCTTC CASSLPNYGYTF
TRBJ1-2 - TRBV7-9 few TGTGCCAGCAGCTTAGTCGCAGCCTTCTATGGCTACACCTTC CASSLVAAFYGYTF
TRBJ2-5 TRBD2 TRBV6-5 few TGTGCCAGCAGTTACATGGGGGGGACGTTCCAAGAGACCCAGTACTTC CASSYMGGTFQETQYF
TRBJ2-5 TRBD2 TRBV7-2 many TGTGCCAGCAGCATCACAAGCGGGGGGAAAGAGACCCAGTACTTC CASSITSGGKETQYF
TRBJ2-5 - TRBV12-3/TRBV12-4 few TGTGCCAGCAGTACGACAGGCTCCCAAGAGACCCAGTACTTC CASSTTGSQETQYF
TRBJ1-5 - TRBV7-2 many TGTGCCAGCAGCTTTGGGGGTGGCCAGCCCCAGCATTTT CASSFGGGQPQHF
TRBJ1-5 - TRBV10-3 - TGTGCCTCCGGGGGGGGCCCGCGCAATCAGCCCCAGCATTTT CASGGGPRNQPQHF
TRBJ1-3 - TRBV12-3/TRBV12-4 many TGTGCCAGCAGTTTAGGTCACTCTGGAAACACCATATATTTT CASSLGHSGNTIYF